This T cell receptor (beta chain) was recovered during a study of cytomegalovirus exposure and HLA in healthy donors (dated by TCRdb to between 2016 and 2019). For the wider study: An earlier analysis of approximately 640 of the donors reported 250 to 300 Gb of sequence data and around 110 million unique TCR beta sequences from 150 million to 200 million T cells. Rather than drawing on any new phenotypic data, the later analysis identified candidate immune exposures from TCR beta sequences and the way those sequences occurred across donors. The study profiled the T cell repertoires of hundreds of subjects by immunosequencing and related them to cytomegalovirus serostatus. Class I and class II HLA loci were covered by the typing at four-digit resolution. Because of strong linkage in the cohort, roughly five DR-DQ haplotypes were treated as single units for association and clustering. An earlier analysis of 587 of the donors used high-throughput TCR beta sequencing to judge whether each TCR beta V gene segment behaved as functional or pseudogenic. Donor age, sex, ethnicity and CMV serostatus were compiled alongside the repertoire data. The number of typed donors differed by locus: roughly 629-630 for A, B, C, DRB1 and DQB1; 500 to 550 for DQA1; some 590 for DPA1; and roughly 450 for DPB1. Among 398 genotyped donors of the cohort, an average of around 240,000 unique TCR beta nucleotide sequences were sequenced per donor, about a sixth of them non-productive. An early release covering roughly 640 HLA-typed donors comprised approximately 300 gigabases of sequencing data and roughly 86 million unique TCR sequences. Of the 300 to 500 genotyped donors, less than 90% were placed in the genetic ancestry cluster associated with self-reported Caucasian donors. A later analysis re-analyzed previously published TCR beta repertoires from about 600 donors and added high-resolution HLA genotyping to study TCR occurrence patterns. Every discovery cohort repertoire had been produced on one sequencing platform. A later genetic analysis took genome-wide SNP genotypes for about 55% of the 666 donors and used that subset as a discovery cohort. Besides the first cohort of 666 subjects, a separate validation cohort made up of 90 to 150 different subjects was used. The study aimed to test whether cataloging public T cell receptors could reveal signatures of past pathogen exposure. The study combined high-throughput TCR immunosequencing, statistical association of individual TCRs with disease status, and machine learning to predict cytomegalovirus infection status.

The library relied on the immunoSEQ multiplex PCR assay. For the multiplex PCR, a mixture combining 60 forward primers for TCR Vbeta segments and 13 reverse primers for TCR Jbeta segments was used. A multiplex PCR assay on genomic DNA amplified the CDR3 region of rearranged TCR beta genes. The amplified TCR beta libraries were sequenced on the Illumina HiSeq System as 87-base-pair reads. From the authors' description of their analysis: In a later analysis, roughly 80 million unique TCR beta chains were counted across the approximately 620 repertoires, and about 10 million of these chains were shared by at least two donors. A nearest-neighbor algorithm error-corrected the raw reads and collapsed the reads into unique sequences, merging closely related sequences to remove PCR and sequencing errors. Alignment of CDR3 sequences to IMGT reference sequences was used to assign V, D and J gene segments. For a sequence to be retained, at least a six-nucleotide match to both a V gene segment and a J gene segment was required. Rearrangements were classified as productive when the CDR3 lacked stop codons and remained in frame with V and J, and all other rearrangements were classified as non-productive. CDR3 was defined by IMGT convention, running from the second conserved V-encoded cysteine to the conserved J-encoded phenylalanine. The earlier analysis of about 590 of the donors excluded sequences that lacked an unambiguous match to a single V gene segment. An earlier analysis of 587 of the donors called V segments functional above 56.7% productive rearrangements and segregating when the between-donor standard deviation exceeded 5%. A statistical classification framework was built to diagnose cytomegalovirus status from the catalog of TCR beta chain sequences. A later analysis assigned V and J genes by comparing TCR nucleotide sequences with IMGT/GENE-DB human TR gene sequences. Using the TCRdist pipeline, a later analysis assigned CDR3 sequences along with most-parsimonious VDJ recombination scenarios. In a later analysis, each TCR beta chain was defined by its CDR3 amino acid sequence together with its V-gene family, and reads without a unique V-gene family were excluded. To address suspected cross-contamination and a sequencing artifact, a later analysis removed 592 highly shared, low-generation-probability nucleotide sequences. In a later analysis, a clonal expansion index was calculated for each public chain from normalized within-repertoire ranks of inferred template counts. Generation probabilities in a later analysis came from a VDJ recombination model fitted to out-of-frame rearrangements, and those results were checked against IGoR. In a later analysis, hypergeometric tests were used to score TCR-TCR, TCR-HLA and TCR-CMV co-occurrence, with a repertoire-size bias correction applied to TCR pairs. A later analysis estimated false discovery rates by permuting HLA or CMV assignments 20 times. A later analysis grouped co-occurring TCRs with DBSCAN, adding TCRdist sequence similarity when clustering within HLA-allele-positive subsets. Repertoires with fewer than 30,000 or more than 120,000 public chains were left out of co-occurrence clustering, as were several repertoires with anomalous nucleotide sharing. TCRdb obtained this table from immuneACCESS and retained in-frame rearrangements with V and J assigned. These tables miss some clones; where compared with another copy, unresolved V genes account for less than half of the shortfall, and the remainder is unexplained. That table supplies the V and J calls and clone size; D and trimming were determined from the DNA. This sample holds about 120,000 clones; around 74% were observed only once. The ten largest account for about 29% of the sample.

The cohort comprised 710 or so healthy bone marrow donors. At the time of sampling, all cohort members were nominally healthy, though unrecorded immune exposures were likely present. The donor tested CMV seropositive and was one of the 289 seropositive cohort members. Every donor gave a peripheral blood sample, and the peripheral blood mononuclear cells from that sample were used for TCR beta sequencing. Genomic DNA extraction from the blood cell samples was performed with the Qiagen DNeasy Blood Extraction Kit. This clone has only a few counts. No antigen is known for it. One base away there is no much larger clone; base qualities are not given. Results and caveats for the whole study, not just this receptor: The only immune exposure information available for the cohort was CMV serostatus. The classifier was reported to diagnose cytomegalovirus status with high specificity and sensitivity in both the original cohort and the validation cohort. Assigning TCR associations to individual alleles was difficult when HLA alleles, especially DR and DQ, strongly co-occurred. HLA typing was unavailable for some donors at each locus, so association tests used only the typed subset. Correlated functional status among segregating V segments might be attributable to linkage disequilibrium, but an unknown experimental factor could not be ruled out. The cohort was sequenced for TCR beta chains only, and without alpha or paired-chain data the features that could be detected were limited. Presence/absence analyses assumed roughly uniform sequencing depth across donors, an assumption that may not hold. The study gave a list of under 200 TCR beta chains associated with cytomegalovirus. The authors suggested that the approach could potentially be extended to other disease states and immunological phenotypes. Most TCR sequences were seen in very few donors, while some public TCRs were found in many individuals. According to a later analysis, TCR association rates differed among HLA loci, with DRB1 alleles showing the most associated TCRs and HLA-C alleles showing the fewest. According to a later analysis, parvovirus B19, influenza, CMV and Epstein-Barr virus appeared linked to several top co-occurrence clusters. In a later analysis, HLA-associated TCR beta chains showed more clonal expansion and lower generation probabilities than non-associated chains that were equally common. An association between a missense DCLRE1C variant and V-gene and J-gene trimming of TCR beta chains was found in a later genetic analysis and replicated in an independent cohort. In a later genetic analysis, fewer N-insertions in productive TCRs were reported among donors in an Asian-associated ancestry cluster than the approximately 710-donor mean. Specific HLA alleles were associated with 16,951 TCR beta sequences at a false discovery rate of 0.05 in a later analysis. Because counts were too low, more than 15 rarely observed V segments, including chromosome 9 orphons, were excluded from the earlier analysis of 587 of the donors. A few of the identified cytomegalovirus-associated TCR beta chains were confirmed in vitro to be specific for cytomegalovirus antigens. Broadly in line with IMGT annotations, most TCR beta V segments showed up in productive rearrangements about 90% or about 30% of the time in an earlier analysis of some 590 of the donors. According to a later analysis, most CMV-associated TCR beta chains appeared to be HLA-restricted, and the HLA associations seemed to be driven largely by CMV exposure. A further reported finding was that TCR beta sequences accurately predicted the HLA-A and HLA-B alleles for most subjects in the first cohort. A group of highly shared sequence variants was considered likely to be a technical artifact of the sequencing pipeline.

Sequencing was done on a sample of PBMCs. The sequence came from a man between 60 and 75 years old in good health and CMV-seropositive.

The nucleotides read TGTGCCAGCAGTCCGACAGGGTATGGCTACACCTTC. Its coded protein is CASSPTGYGYTF. This sequence uses TRBV27 and TRBJ1-2, and TRBD1 matches 7 of the central bases. The CDR3 holds 12 amino acids from the cysteine to the phenylalanine. Only CDR3 DNA remains: 36 bases, in frame from the first base. CDR1 and CDR2 are read off the germline V gene (reference sequence) as MNHEY and SMNVEV. The germline V and J ends show losses of 5 bases and 5 bases respectively, and no gene match explains 2 bases of the junction.